In this sample, the clone carrying this T cell receptor (beta chain) turned up a few times. The entry originates in a study of shared clonotypes between healthy human individuals. Measured with immunoSEQ multiplex PCR; TCRdb has only the in-frame clones, and not every one. This table holds around 300,000 clones, around 86% found once. The CDR3 sequence is 15 residues long. CDR1 SGDLS and CDR2 YYNGEE come from the germline V gene. V shed 7 bases and J shed 5 bases, with 18 bases lying between them. The material sequenced was memory CD8+ T cells sorted from blood. The subset is: CD45RO+ cells pooled with CCR7-negative TemRA cells. This chain joins TRBV9 and TRBJ2-2; D unclear. This TCR was recovered from a man aged 18 to 35 in good health. CDR3 sequence reads: CASGPGILPTGELFF. Written as DNA, the CDR3 is TGTGCCAGCGGGCCTGGGATCCTGCCTACCGGGGAGCTGTTTTTT.